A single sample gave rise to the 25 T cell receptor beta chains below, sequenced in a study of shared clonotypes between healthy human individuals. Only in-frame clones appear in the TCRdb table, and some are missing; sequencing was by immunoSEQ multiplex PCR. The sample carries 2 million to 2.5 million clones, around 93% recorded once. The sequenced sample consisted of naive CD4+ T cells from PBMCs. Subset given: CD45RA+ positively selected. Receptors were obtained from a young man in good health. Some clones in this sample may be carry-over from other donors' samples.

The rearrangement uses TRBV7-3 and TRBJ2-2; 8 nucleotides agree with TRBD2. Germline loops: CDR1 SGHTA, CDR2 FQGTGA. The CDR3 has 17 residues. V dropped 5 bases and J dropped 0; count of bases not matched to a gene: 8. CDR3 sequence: CASSQIGGLANTGELFF. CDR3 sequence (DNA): TGTGCCAGCAGCCAAATAGGGGGACTAGCGAACACCGGGGAGCTGTTTTTT.

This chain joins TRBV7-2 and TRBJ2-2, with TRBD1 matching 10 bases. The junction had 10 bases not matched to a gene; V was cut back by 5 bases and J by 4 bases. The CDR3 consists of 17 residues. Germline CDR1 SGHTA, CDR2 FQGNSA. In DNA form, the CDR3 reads TGTGCCAGCAGCCCCAGGCGGGACAGGGGTTTCACCGGGGAGCTGTTTTTT. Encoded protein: CASSPRRDRGFTGELFF.

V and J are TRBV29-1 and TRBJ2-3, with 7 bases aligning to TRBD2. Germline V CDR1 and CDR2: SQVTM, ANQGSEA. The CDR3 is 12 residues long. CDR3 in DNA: TGCAGTGGCAGTCGGGGGGCAGATACGCAGTATTTT. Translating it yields CSGSRGADTQYF.

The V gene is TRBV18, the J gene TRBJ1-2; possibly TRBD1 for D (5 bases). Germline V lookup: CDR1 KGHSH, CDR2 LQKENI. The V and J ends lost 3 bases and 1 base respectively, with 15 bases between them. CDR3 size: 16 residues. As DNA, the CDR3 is TGTGCCAGCTCACCCGATAGACAGTACGGTAACTATGGCTACACCTTC. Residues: CASSPDRQYGNYGYTF.

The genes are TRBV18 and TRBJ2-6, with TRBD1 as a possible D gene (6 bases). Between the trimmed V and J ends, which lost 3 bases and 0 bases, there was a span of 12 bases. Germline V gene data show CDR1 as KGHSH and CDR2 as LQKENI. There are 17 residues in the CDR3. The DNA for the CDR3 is TGTGCCAGCTCACCCTTGACAGGCAGCTCTGGGGCCAACGTCCTGACTTTC. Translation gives CASSPLTGSSGANVLTF.

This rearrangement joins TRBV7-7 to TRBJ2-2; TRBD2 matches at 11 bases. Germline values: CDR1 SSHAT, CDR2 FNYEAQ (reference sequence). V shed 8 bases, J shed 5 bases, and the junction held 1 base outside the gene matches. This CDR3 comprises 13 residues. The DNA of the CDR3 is TGTGCCAGCGGGACTAGCGGTACCGGGGAGCTGTTTTTT. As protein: CASGTSGTGELFF.

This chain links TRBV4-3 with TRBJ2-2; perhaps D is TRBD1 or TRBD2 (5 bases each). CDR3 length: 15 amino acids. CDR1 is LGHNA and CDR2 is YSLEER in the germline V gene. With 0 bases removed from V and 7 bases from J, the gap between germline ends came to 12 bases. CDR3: CASSQEGVVVGELFF. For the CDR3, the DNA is TGCGCCAGCAGCCAAGAGGGGGTAGTCGTCGGGGAGCTGTTTTTT.

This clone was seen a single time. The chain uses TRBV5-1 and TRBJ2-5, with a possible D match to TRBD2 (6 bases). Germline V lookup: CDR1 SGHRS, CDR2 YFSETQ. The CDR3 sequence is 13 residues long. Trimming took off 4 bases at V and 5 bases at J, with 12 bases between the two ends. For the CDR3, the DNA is TGCGCCAGCAGCATGACTAGTGACGAGACCCAGTACTTC. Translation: CASSMTSDETQYF.

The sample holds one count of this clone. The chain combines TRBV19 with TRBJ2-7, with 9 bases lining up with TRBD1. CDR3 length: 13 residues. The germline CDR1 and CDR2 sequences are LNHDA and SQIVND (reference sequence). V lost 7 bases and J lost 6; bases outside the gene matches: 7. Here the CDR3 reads CASKGQGSLEQYF. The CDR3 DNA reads TGTGCCAGTAAGGGACAGGGCTCTCTCGAGCAGTACTTC. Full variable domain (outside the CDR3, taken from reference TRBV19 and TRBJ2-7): DGGITQSPKYLFRKEGQNVTLSCEQNLNHDAMYWYRQDPGQGLRLIYYSQIVNDFQKGDIAEGYSVSREKKESFPLTVTSAQKNPTAFYLCASKGQGSLEQYFGPGTRLTVT.

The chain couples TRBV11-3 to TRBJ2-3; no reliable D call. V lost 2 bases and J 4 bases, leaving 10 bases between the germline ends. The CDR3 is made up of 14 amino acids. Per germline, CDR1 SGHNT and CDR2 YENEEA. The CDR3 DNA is TGTGCCAGCAGCTTAAATGGGTGGGCAGATACGCAGTATTTT. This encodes CASSLNGWADTQYF.

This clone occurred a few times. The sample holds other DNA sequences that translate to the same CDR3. CDR3 amino acids: CASSIRTGELFF. The CDR3 coding sequence is TGTGCCAGTAGTATCCGCACCGGGGAGCTGTTTTTT. The V gene is TRBV19, the J gene TRBJ2-2; D unclear. The CDR3 extends over 12 amino acids. Germline V gene sequence: CDR1 LNHDA, CDR2 SQIVND (reference sequence). V was cut by 3 bases and J by 4 bases, with 3 bases left in between.

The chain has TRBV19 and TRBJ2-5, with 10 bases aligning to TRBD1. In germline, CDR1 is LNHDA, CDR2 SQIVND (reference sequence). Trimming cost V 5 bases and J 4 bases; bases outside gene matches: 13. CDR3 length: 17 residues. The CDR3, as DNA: TGTGCCAGTAGTGCAGCCCTCGGGACAGGGGCGCGAGAGACCCAGTACTTC. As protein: CASSAALGTGARETQYF.

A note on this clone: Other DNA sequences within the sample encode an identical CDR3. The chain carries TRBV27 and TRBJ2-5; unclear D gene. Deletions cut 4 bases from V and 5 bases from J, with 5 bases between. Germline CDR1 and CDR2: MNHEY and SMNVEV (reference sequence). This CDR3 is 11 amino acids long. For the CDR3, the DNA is TGTGCCAGCAGTTATCGGGAGACCCAGTACTTC. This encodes CASSYRETQYF.

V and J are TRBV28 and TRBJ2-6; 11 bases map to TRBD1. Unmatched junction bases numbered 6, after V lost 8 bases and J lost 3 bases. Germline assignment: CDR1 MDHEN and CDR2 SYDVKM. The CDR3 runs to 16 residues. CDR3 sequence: CASAGQGADGANVLTF. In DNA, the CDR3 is TGTGCCAGCGCTGGACAGGGGGCTGATGGGGCCAACGTCCTGACTTTC.

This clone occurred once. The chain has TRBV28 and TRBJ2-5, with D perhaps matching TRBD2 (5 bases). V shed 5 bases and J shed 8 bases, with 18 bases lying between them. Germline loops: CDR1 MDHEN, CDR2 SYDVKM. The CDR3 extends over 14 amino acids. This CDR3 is CASSRPPSTRTQYF. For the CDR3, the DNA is TGTGCCAGCAGTCGACCCCCTAGCACTCGTACCCAGTACTTC.

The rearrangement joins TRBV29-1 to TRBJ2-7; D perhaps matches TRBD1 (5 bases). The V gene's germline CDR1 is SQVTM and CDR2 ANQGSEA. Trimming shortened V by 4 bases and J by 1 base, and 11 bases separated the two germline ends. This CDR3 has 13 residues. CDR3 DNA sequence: TGCAGCGTTGCGCGGACACTATCCTACGAGCAGTACTTC. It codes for CSVARTLSYEQYF.

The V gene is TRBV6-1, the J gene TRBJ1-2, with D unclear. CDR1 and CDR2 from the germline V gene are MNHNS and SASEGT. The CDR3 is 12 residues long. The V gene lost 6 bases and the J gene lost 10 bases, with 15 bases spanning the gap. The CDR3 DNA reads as TGTGCCAGCAGCATTCTGGGAGGGCTCTACACCTTC. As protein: CASSILGGLYTF.

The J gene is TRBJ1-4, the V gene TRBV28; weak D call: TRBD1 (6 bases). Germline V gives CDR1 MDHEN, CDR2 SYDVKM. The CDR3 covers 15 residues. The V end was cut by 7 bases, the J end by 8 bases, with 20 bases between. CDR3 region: CASKTGGSGWEKLFF. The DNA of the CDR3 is TGTGCCAGCAAAACGGGGGGCTCAGGTTGGGAAAAACTGTTTTTT. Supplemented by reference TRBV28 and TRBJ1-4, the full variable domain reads DVKVTQSSRYLVKRTGEKVFLECVQDMDHENMFWYRQDPGLGLRLIYFSYDVKMKEKGDIPEGYSVSREKKERFSLILESASTNQTSMYLCASKTGGSGWEKLFFGSGTQLSVL.

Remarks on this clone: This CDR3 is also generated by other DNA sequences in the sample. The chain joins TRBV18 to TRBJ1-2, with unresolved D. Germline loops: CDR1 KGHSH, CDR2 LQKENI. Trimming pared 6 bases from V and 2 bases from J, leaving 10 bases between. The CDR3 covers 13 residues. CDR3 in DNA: TGTGCCAGCTCCCCCGATCGAAACTATGGCTACACCTTC. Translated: CASSPDRNYGYTF.

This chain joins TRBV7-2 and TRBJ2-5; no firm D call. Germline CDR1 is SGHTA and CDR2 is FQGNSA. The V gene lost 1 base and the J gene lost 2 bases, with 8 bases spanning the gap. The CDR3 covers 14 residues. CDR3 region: CASSLGQLQETQYF. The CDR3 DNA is TGTGCCAGCAGCTTAGGACAATTACAAGAGACCCAGTACTTC.

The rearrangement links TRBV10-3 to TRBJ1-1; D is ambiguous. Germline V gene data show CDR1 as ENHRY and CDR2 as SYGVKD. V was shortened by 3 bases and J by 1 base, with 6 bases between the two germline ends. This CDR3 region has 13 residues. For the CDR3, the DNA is TGTGCCATCAGTGACCGTACGAACACTGAAGCTTTCTTT. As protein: CAISDRTNTEAFF.

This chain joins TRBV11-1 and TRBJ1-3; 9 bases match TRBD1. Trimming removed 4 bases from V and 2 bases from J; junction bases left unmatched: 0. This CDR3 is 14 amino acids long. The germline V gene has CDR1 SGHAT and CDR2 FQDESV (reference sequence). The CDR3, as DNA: TGTGCCAGCAGCTGGGACAGGGCTGGAAACACCATATATTTT. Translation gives CASSWDRAGNTIYF.

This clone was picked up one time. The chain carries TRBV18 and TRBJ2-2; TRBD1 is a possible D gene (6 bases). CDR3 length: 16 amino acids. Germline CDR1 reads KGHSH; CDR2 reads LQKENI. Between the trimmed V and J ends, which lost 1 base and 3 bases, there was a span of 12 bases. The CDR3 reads CASSPLAGVDTGELFF. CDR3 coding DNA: TGTGCCAGCTCACCACTGGCAGGGGTCGACACCGGGGAGCTGTTTTTT.

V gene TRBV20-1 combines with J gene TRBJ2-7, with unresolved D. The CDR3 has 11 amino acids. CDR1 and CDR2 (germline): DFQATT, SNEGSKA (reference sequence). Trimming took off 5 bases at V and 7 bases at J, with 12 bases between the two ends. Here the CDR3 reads CSAATLGEQYF. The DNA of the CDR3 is TGCAGTGCTGCCACCCTGGGAGAGCAGTACTTC.

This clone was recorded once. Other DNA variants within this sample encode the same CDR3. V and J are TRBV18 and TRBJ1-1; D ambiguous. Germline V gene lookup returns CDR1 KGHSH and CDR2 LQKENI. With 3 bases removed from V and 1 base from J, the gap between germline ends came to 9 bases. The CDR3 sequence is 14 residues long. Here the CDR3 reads CASSPFAGNTEAFF. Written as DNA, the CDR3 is TGTGCCAGCTCACCGTTCGCGGGGAACACTGAAGCTTTCTTT.